The next 18 T cell receptor beta chains were all read from a single sample in a study of blood T cell repertoires in COVID-19. Produced via immunoSEQ multiplex PCR; TCRdb's table is partial and in-frame only. The sample contains some 160,000 clones, roughly 80% of which appear only once. Sequencing was performed on PBMCs or T cells enriched from blood (not recorded which). Receptors originate from a woman aged 55-75 years who had recovered from COVID-19.

The rearrangement joins TRBV3-1 (or the pseudogene TRBV3-2) to TRBJ2-7; 12 bases match TRBD2. There are 16 residues in the CDR3. The V segment lost 2 bases and the J segment 5 bases; nucleotides outside the gene matches: 7. Per germline, CDR1 LGHDT and CDR2 YNNKEL (reference sequence). The CDR3 spells CASSQSLAGGLDEQYF. CDR3 in DNA: TGTGCCAGCAGCCAAAGTCTAGCGGGGGGGCTAGACGAGCAGTACTTC.

As DNA, the CDR3 is TGTGCCAGCAAGCGGGGGGAGTACGAGCAGTACTTC. This gives the protein CASKRGEYEQYF. This chain links TRBV2 with TRBJ2-7; TRBD2 aligns across 9 bases. CDR1 and CDR2 (germline): SNHLY, FYNNEI. V trimming: 7 bases; J trimming: 4 bases; junction bases outside the gene matches: 2. This CDR3 is 12 amino acids long.

The sample holds one count of this clone. The chain recombines TRBV5-4 with TRBJ2-5; a weak D match, TRBD2 (6 bases). The CDR3 has 15 amino acids. Germline V gene lookup returns CDR1 SGHNT and CDR2 YYREEE (reference sequence). V was clipped by 4 bases and J by 4 bases, with 17 bases between them. DNA of the CDR3: TGTGCCAGCAGCACCCCCGGGGGTGGAGGAGAGACCCAGTACTTC. This encodes CASSTPGGGGETQYF.

This clone showed up many times. The chain employs TRBV9 and TRBJ2-3, with 8 bases lining up with TRBD1. V trimming: 6 bases; J trimming: 0 bases; junction bases outside the gene matches: 3. Germline CDR1 and CDR2: SGDLS and YYNGEE. The CDR3 covers 14 residues. The CDR3 DNA is TGTGCCAGCAAAGGGACAGGAAGCACAGATACGCAGTATTTT. Its protein is CASKGTGSTDTQYF.

The chain combines TRBV9 with TRBJ2-7; 8 nucleotides align to TRBD1. J gave up 1 base and V 4 bases, and 4 bases lay outside the gene matches. The V gene's germline CDR1 is SGDLS and CDR2 YYNGEE. The CDR3 totals 14 residues. The CDR3 reads CASSLRTGSYEQYF. The CDR3 DNA reads as TGTGCCAGCAGCTTGCGGACAGGGTCCTACGAGCAGTACTTC.

The chain carries TRBV9 and TRBJ1-2; 7 bases map to TRBD1. This CDR3 has 16 residues. Germline V CDR1 and CDR2: SGDLS, YYNGEE. J lost 1 base, V lost 4 bases, and 10 bases had no gene match. The CDR3 sequence is CASSPARDSYNYGYTF. The CDR3 DNA reads as TGTGCCAGCAGCCCGGCACGGGACAGCTATAACTATGGCTACACCTTC.

This clone was counted at least ten times. The chain links TRBV28 to TRBJ2-7; TRBD2 matches at 13 bases. The CDR3 is made up of 21 amino acids. Germline V gene data show CDR1 as MDHEN and CDR2 as SYDVKM. With V trimmed by 6 bases and J by 2 bases, 22 bases remained unmatched. CDR3 in DNA: TGTGCCAGCAGAACCACCTTTCCTGGACTAGCGGGGGCCTTGTTGACCTACGAGCAGTACTTC. It encodes CASRTTFPGLAGALLTYEQYF.

The rearrangement uses TRBV19 and TRBJ1-5; D is perhaps TRBD1 (6 bases). CDR1 LNHDA and CDR2 SQIVND come from the germline V gene (reference sequence). Trimming took off 4 bases at V and 3 bases at J, with 22 bases between the two ends. The CDR3 spans 18 residues. CDR3 DNA sequence: TGTGCCAGTAGTAGACGACCATCGGGGGGCGTCGACAATCAGCCCCAGCATTTT. Residues: CASSRRPSGGVDNQPQHF.

This clone showed up just a few times. This chain connects TRBV1 to TRBJ1-1. TRBV1 is a listed pseudogene. There are 15 residues in the CDR3. The DNA for the CDR3 is TGCACCAGCAGCCAAGATCGGCGGAAACACACTGAAGCTTTCTTT. It yields the protein CTSSQDRRKHTEAFF.

The chain is built from TRBV7-8 and TRBJ2-5, with 10 bases aligning to TRBD2. This CDR3 has 16 amino acids. The J segment lost 4 bases and the V segment lost 1 base, leaving 6 bases of the junction unmatched. Germline values: CDR1 SGHVS, CDR2 FQNEAQ. For the CDR3, the DNA is TGTGCCAGCAGCTTAGTGGGGCTAGCGGGGGCAGAGACCCAGTACTTC. This gives the protein CASSLVGLAGAETQYF.

The rearrangement joins TRBV4-2 to TRBJ2-3; TRBD1 is a possible D gene (5 bases). V lost 4 bases and J lost 4, with 18 bases in between. There are 16 residues in the CDR3. In germline, CDR1 is LGHNA, CDR2 YNFKEQ. DNA for the CDR3: TGTGCCAGCAGCCCACAAGGGGCCTCTGGCTCAGATACGCAGTATTTT. It encodes CASSPQGASGSDTQYF.

The chain is built from TRBV14 and TRBJ2-3; 13 bases are a match to TRBD2. This CDR3 spans 16 amino acids. CDR1 is SGHDN and CDR2 is FVKESK in the germline V gene. The V gene end was trimmed by 1 base and the J gene end by 4 bases; junction bases not matched to a gene: 2. CDR3 nucleotides: TGTGCCAGCAGCCAAGTAACTAGCGGGGGGGCAGATACGCAGTATTTT. It specifies CASSQVTSGGADTQYF.

This clone turned up a few times. This chain uses TRBV3-1 (or the pseudogene TRBV3-2) with TRBJ1-5; D is perhaps TRBD1 (6 bases). Deletions cut 1 base from V and 9 bases from J, with 16 bases between. The CDR3 length is 15 residues. CDR1 is LGHDT, CDR2 YNNKEL, per germline (reference sequence). CDR3 in amino acids: CASSQGATGTMPQHF. Here the CDR3 DNA reads TGTGCCAGCAGCCAAGGGGCAACAGGGACAATGCCCCAGCATTTT.

The V and J genes are TRBV18 and TRBJ2-3; 8 nucleotides line up with TRBD1. V lost 2 bases to trimming and J lost 6 bases; unmatched junction nucleotides: 7. CDR3 length: 15 residues. Germline values: CDR1 KGHSH, CDR2 LQKENI. This chain's CDR3 is CASSPAGGAGDTQYF. CDR3 coding DNA: TGTGCCAGCTCACCAGCAGGGGGCGCGGGGGATACGCAGTATTTT.

This clone appeared a few times. The V call is TRBV19, the J call TRBJ1-1, with D uncertain. CDR1 is LNHDA and CDR2 is SQIVND in the germline V gene (reference sequence). The CDR3 extends over 11 amino acids. Trimming shortened V by 4 bases and J by 6 bases, and 6 bases separated the two germline ends. The CDR3 nucleotides read TGTGCCAGTAGTAGAGTAGCTGAAGCTTTCTTT. Translation: CASSRVAEAFF.

V is TRBV18 and J is TRBJ2-1, with D possibly TRBD1 on 7 matching bases. Trimming took 3 bases from V and 7 from J, leaving 19 bases between them. This CDR3 has 16 amino acids. Per the germline V gene, CDR1 is KGHSH and CDR2 is LQKENI. The CDR3 here is CASSPTTDRAGNEQFF. The CDR3 region has the DNA TGTGCCAGCTCACCCACTACCGACAGGGCGGGGAATGAGCAGTTCTTC.

The genes are TRBV6-6 and TRBJ2-7, with a tentative D call TRBD1 (5 bases). This CDR3 is built from 11 residues. Per germline, CDR1 MNHNY and CDR2 SVGAGI (reference sequence). Trimming shortened V by 6 bases and J by 7 bases, and 10 bases separated the two germline ends. DNA for the CDR3: TGTGCCAGCAGAGGGAACAGGGAGCAGTACTTC. Its translation: CASRGNREQYF.

This chain connects TRBV25-1 to TRBJ1-2; D is possibly TRBD1 (6 bases). This CDR3 spans 14 amino acids. The germline gives CDR1 MGHDK, CDR2 SYGVNS. V was trimmed by 0 bases and J by 7 bases, leaving 12 bases between them. CDR3 DNA sequence: TGTGCCAGCAGTGAATACTTACAGGGTGGTGGCTACACCTTC. Amino acids: CASSEYLQGGGYTF.